A single sample is the source of the 8 T cell receptor beta chains below, sequenced in a study of CD8+ T cells in alopecia areata. Noted treatment: oral pan-JAK inhibitor, 5-10 mg twice daily. TCR sequencing used cDNA made by reverse transcription of extracted RNA. Data came from immunoSEQ multiplex PCR; TCRdb stores just in-frame clones and leaves some out. Of some 100,000 clones listed, around 47% are singletons. The source material was CD8+ T cells sorted from blood, sampled at week 24, from a patient treated with tofacitinib. The source of these receptors is a human donor with alopecia areata.

The chain combines TRBV6-1 with TRBJ1-5; unclear D gene. The CDR3 is made up of 14 amino acids. CDR1 is MNHNS, CDR2 SASEGT, per germline. V lost 1 base and J lost 7, with 11 bases in between. CDR3: CASSEGRTGQPQHF. In DNA, the CDR3 is TGTGCCAGCAGTGAAGGCAGGACGGGGCAGCCCCAGCATTTT.

This chain joins TRBV19 and TRBJ1-5; 10 bases match TRBD1. Germline trimming cut 6 bases from V and 1 base from J; bases unmatched to any gene: 6. Germline-derived CDR1 and CDR2 are LNHDA and SQIVND (reference sequence). The CDR3 extends over 16 amino acids. The CDR3 reads CASSFRDRGSNQPQHF. CDR3 sequence (DNA): TGTGCCAGTAGCTTCCGGGACAGGGGCAGCAATCAGCCCCAGCATTTT.

The chain recombines TRBV11-2 with TRBJ2-1; 13 nucleotides match TRBD2. Germline V gives CDR1 SGHAT, CDR2 FQNNGV. The CDR3 spans 16 residues. J was trimmed by 4 bases and V by 3 bases; bases with no gene match: 3. The CDR3 loop reads CASSFGTSGTYNEQFF. The CDR3 nucleotides are TGTGCCAGCAGCTTTGGGACTAGCGGGACTTACAATGAGCAGTTCTTC.

This clone was seen only a few times. The chain couples TRBV7-9 to TRBJ2-1; TRBD1 agrees at 7 bases. V was clipped by 5 bases and J by 7 bases; unmatched bases: 11. Germline CDR1 is SEHNR and CDR2 is FQNEAQ (reference sequence). This CDR3 spans 15 amino acids. In DNA, the CDR3 is TGTGCCAGCAGCCAGGGGACAGTAATATTGAATGAGCAGTTCTTC. It yields the protein CASSQGTVILNEQFF.

The chain uses TRBV5-1 and TRBJ2-7; unclear D gene. The CDR3 consists of 15 residues. Germline V gene lookup returns CDR1 SGHRS and CDR2 YFSETQ. V was shortened by 0 bases and J by 3 bases, with 13 bases between the two germline ends. The CDR3 DNA sequence: TGCGCCAGCAGCTTGGCTCAGCAGTCAGACTACGAGCAGTACTTC. Its protein is CASSLAQQSDYEQYF. The whole variable domain, remainder taken from reference TRBV5-1 and TRBJ2-7, is KAGVTQTPRYLIKTRGQQVTLSCSPISGHRSVSWYQQTPGQGLQFLFEYFSETQRNKGNFPGRFSGRQFSNSRSEMNVSTLELGDSALYLCASSLAQQSDYEQYFGPGTRLTVT.

This clone has more than one count but fewer than ten. The V and J genes are TRBV29-1 and TRBJ1-1; D remains unclear. The germline V gene encodes CDR1 SQVTM and CDR2 ANQGSEA. CDR3 size: 11 residues. Trimming shortened V by 8 bases and J by 3 bases, and 10 bases separated the two germline ends. The CDR3 sequence is CSFAWDTEAFF. DNA for the CDR3: TGCAGCTTCGCTTGGGACACTGAAGCTTTCTTT.

A few counts support this clone. The V and J genes are TRBV29-1 and TRBJ2-7; 7 nucleotides line up with TRBD2. The CDR3 spans 15 residues. The V and J ends lost 4 bases and 2 bases, in that order; junction bases with no gene match: 11. Germline values: CDR1 SQVTM, CDR2 ANQGSEA. CDR3 sequence reads: CSVAGGDYLTYEQYF. CDR3 in DNA: TGCAGCGTTGCCGGCGGGGACTACCTTACCTACGAGCAGTACTTC.

There are a few counts of this clone. This chain connects TRBV5-1 to TRBJ2-7, with D perhaps being TRBD1 or TRBD2 (5 bases each). Trimming pared 3 bases from V and 3 bases from J, leaving 16 bases between. The CDR3 spans 15 residues. Germline lookup yields CDR1 SGHRS and CDR2 YFSETQ. CDR3 sequence reads: CASSSLTGGSYEQYF. In DNA form, the CDR3 reads TGCGCCAGCAGCTCGCTTACAGGTGGGAGCTACGAGCAGTACTTC.